One and the same sample provided the 6 T cell receptor beta chains below, sequenced in a study of cytomegalovirus exposure and HLA in healthy donors. The primer mix had 60 Vbeta and 13 Jbeta primers. Only in-frame clones appear in the TCRdb table, and some are missing; sequencing was by immunoSEQ multiplex PCR. The sample lists 150,000 to 200,000 clones; around 83% were seen once. The sample was PBMCs. Every receptor here comes from a young woman in good health and CMV-seronegative.

This sequence joins TRBV6-5 and TRBJ1-5; D might be TRBD1 (6 bases). The CDR3 is 13 residues long. CDR1 MNHEY and CDR2 SVGAGI come from the germline V gene. Trimming cost V 9 bases and J 5 bases, with 14 bases left between them. The CDR3: CASSQGLDQPQHF. The CDR3 DNA sequence: TGTGCCAGTTCACAGGGTTTAGATCAGCCCCAGCATTTT.

V is TRBV30 and J is TRBJ2-7, with 7 bases aligning to TRBD2. Trimming took 0 bases from V and 2 from J; bases not matched to a gene: 4. The CDR3 totals 14 residues. Germline values: CDR1 GTSNPN, CDR2 SVGIG (reference sequence). The CDR3 DNA is TGTGCCTGGAGTGTAAGGGGACTAACCTACGAGCAGTACTTC. Translated, it gives CAWSVRGLTYEQYF.

The genes are TRBV28 and TRBJ2-1; 9 bases match TRBD1. The CDR3 extends over 16 amino acids. Germline V gene lookup returns CDR1 MDHEN and CDR2 SYDVKM. The trim removed 3 bases at V and 5 bases at J, leaving 8 bases unmatched. The DNA of the CDR3 is TGTGCCAGCAGTTTCCTGACAGGGGGTAAGAACAATGAGCAGTTCTTC. It yields the protein CASSFLTGGKNNEQFF.

The genes are TRBV6-1 and TRBJ2-7; 12 bases map to TRBD1. Germline assignment: CDR1 MNHNS and CDR2 SASEGT. Trimming at V came to 6 bases and at J to 4 bases, leaving 7 bases not matched to a gene. The CDR3 is made up of 15 amino acids. The CDR3 bases are TGTGCCAGCAGAGCGGGACAGGGGGCGGTTTACGAGCAGTACTTC. It specifies CASRAGQGAVYEQYF.

The CDR3 reads CASSSRRGTDTQYF. CDR3 sequence (DNA): TGTGCCAGCAGCTCGAGAAGGGGTACGGATACGCAGTATTTT. The rearrangement joins TRBV11-2 to TRBJ2-3; D is perhaps TRBD1 (5 bases). Deletions cut 4 bases from V and 6 bases from J, with 14 bases between. The CDR3 length is 14 residues. CDR1 is SGHAT and CDR2 is FQNNGV in the germline V gene.

On this clone: The same CDR3 also results from other DNA sequences found in this sample. This chain uses TRBV11-3 with TRBJ2-1, with D possibly being TRBD2 (5 bases). Trimming left V 1 base short and J 2 bases short, with 6 bases between. Germline CDR1 SGHNT, CDR2 YENEEA. This CDR3 has 14 amino acids. The CDR3 reads CASSLAGAYNEQFF. The CDR3 DNA reads as TGTGCCAGCAGCTTAGCCGGGGCCTACAATGAGCAGTTCTTC.